This T cell receptor beta chain was recorded in a study of cytomegalovirus exposure and HLA in healthy donors (dated by TCRdb to about 2017). Broadly, across the study: An earlier analysis of more than 550 of the donors reported approximately 300 Gb of sequence data and roughly 120 million unique TCR beta sequences obtained from roughly 180 million T cells. Among roughly 400 genotyped donors of the cohort, an average of around 250,000 unique TCR beta nucleotide sequences was sequenced per donor, of which 15% to 20% were non-productive. Class I and class II HLA loci were covered by the typing at four-digit resolution. High-throughput TCR immunosequencing, statistical association of individual TCRs with disease status, and machine learning were combined to predict cytomegalovirus infection status. Roughly 290 gigabases of sequencing data and approximately 91 million unique TCR sequences made up an early release that covered over 550 HLA-typed donors. A later genetic analysis used genome-wide SNP genotypes for about three fifths of the roughly 700 donors, treating that subset as a discovery cohort. Every repertoire in the discovery cohort had been generated on one and the same sequencing platform. The number of typed donors differed by locus: about 620-640 for A, B, C, DRB1 and DQB1; 500 to 550 for DQA1; about 600 for DPA1; and around 490 for DPB1. The aim of the study was to test whether cataloging public T cell receptors could identify signatures of past pathogen exposure. To decide whether each TCR beta V gene segment behaved as functional or pseudogenic, an earlier analysis of some 600 of the donors relied on high-throughput TCR beta sequencing. In the later analysis, no new phenotypic data were used to find candidate immune exposures; instead, reliance was placed on TCR beta sequences and their occurrence across donors. Along with the roughly 700-subject first cohort, a separate validation cohort of over a hundred different subjects was used. The study used immunosequencing to profile the T cell repertoires of approximately 650 subjects and linked those repertoires to cytomegalovirus serostatus. Donor age, sex, ethnicity and CMV serostatus were compiled together with the repertoire data. About five DR-DQ haplotypes were handled as single units for association and clustering because linkage in the cohort was strong. The genetic ancestry cluster associated with self-reported Caucasian donors included around 76% of the roughly 360 genotyped donors. To study patterns of TCR occurrence, a later analysis re-analyzed previously published TCR beta repertoires from 550 to 800 donors and added high-resolution HLA genotyping.

The cohort comprised around 690 healthy bone marrow donors. All cohort members were sampled while nominally healthy, although unrecorded immune exposures were likely present. The donor was CMV seronegative and was included in the group of a few hundred seronegative cohort members. Every donor gave a peripheral blood sample, and the peripheral blood mononuclear cells from that sample were used for TCR beta sequencing. Genomic DNA extraction from the blood cell samples was performed with the Qiagen DNeasy Blood Extraction Kit. Results the study describes overall, beyond this receptor: The presence/absence analyses assumed that sequencing depth was roughly uniform across donors, and that assumption may not be true. Linkage disequilibrium might explain the correlated functional status among segregating V segments, but an unknown experimental factor could not be ruled out. Most CMV-associated TCR beta chains appeared to be HLA-restricted in a later analysis, and the HLA associations seemed to be driven largely by CMV exposure. In a later analysis, HLA-associated TCR beta chains showed more clonal expansion and lower generation probabilities than non-associated chains that were equally common. Several of the top co-occurrence clusters appeared to be linked to parvovirus B19, influenza, CMV and Epstein-Barr virus, according to a later analysis. The authors suggested that the approach could potentially be extended to other disease states and immunological phenotypes. Across donors, most TCR sequences were observed very rarely, whereas some public TCRs were present in many individuals. An earlier analysis of approximately 600 of the donors showed that most TCR beta V segments appeared in productive rearrangements either about 87% or about 30% of the time, which broadly matched IMGT annotations. A group of highly shared sequence variants was considered likely to be a technical artifact of the sequencing pipeline. In vitro tests confirmed that a few of the cytomegalovirus-associated TCR beta chains recognize cytomegalovirus antigens. When HLA alleles, especially DR and DQ, strongly co-occurred, attributing TCR associations to individual alleles was difficult. Only TCR beta chains were sequenced in this cohort, and the absence of alpha or paired-chain data limited detectable features. In the study, about 150 TCR beta chains were listed as associated with cytomegalovirus. Cytomegalovirus status was reported to be diagnosed by the classifier with high specificity and sensitivity in both the original and validation cohorts. Specific HLA alleles were associated with 16,951 TCR beta sequences at a false discovery rate of 0.05 in a later analysis. Immune exposure information for the cohort was limited to CMV serostatus. In a later analysis, TCR association rates were found to vary across HLA loci, with the most associated TCRs seen for DRB1 alleles and the fewest for HLA-C alleles. A further reported finding was that TCR beta sequences accurately predicted the HLA-A and HLA-B alleles for most subjects in the first cohort. Because some donors lacked HLA typing at each locus, the association tests relied only on the typed subset. V-gene and J-gene trimming of TCR beta chains was associated with a missense DCLRE1C variant in a later genetic analysis, and the association was replicated in an independent cohort. Because counts were too low, roughly 16 rarely observed V segments, including chromosome 9 orphons, were excluded from the earlier analysis of 500 to 700 of the donors. According to a later genetic analysis, donors in an Asian-associated ancestry cluster had fewer N-insertions in productive TCRs than the roughly 660-donor mean.

The receptor library was made with the immunoSEQ multiplex PCR assay. A mixture of 60 forward primers for TCR Vbeta segments and 13 reverse primers for TCR Jbeta segments was used in the multiplex PCR. The CDR3 region of rearranged TCR beta genes was amplified from genomic DNA by a multiplex PCR assay. The Illumina HiSeq System was used to sequence the amplified TCR beta libraries as 87-base-pair reads. In the authors' own workflow: Across the roughly 670 repertoires, a later analysis counted approximately 83 million unique TCR beta chains, 9.5 million to 13 million of which were shared by at least two donors. A nearest-neighbor algorithm error-corrected the raw reads and collapsed the reads into unique sequences, merging closely related sequences to remove PCR and sequencing errors. V, D and J gene segments were assigned by aligning CDR3 sequences to IMGT reference sequences. Each retained sequence needed at least a six-nucleotide match to both a V gene segment and a J gene segment. Rearrangements were called productive when the CDR3 lacked stop codons and stayed in frame with V and J; all others were non-productive. CDR3 was defined by IMGT convention, running from the second conserved V-encoded cysteine to the conserved J-encoded phenylalanine. The earlier analysis of 500 to 750 of the donors excluded any sequence lacking an unambiguous match to a single V gene segment. In an earlier analysis of 587 of the donors, a V segment was called functional when productive rearrangements were above 56.7%, and segregating when the standard deviation between donors exceeded 5%. To diagnose cytomegalovirus status from the catalog of TCR beta chain sequences, a statistical classification framework was built. V and J gene assignment, in a later analysis, came from comparing TCR nucleotide sequences with IMGT/GENE-DB human TR gene sequences. The TCRdist pipeline was used in a later analysis to assign CDR3 sequences and most-parsimonious VDJ recombination scenarios. In a later analysis, every TCR beta chain was defined by the combination of its CDR3 amino acid sequence and its V-gene family, and reads without a unique V-gene family were dropped. In a later analysis, several hundred highly shared, low-generation-probability nucleotide sequences were removed to address suspected cross-contamination and a sequencing artifact. For each public chain, a later analysis derived a clonal expansion index from normalized ranks of inferred template counts within each repertoire. Generation probabilities in a later analysis came from a VDJ recombination model fitted to out-of-frame rearrangements, and those results were checked against IGoR. Hypergeometric tests were used in a later analysis to score TCR-TCR, TCR-HLA and TCR-CMV co-occurrence, with a repertoire-size bias correction applied to the TCR pairs. A later analysis estimated false discovery rates by permuting HLA or CMV assignments 20 times. A later analysis grouped co-occurring TCRs with DBSCAN, adding TCRdist sequence similarity when clustering within HLA-allele-positive subsets. Repertoires with fewer than 30,000 or more than 120,000 public chains were left out of co-occurrence clustering, as were four to six repertoires with anomalous nucleotide sharing. TCRdb re-hosts the immuneACCESS table, in-frame sequences only. Its copies lack some clones; in the studies checked, an unresolved V gene accounts for under half of them, and the cause for the rest is not known. The V and J calls and clone size were taken over from that table, and D and trimming were inferred from the DNA. The sample includes under 250,000 clones, with around 86% observed a single time. Of the sample, 2.5% to 3.5% falls within the top ten clones.

Turning to this clone: There is no known antigen for this receptor. It has no much larger one-base neighbor in the sample; base qualities were not kept.

This clonotype originated in a woman aged 40 to 50 in good health and CMV-seronegative. The sample was PBMCs.

The nucleotides are TGTGCCAGTAGTATCTCTGGCCCCAGCGAGCAGTACTTC. Its amino acids are CASSISGPSEQYF. The sequence links TRBV19 to TRBJ2-7; the D gene is unclear. V gives up 3 bases and J gives up 6 bases, and the segment between their germline ends measures 12 bases. CDR1 LNHDA and CDR2 SQIVND are derived from the germline V gene (reference sequence). The CDR3 covers 13 residues, taking in both the cysteine and the phenylalanine. The CDR3 DNA has 39 bases and is translated from base 1.